Sequencing of this TCR beta chain was carried out in a study of cytomegalovirus exposure and HLA in healthy donors. CDR1 and CDR2 from the germline V gene are SQVTM and ANQGSEA. This CDR3 is built from 18 residues. J was trimmed by 4 bases and V by 5 bases; bases with no gene match: 18. PCR used 60 Vbeta primers and 13 Jbeta primers. Sequencing was performed with immunoSEQ multiplex PCR; in TCRdb, only in-frame clones are kept and a portion is missing. The sample data list 130,000 or so clones. The TCR originated in a woman in her sixties or seventies in good health and CMV-seronegative. The V call is TRBV29-1, the J call TRBJ2-1; 9 bases map to TRBD2. The sample consisted of PBMCs. The CDR3 nucleotides are TGCAGCGTTAAGGGGGGGCTAGCGGGGTACCGAGCTTACAATGAGCAGTTCTTC. Residues: CSVKGGLAGYRAYNEQFF.